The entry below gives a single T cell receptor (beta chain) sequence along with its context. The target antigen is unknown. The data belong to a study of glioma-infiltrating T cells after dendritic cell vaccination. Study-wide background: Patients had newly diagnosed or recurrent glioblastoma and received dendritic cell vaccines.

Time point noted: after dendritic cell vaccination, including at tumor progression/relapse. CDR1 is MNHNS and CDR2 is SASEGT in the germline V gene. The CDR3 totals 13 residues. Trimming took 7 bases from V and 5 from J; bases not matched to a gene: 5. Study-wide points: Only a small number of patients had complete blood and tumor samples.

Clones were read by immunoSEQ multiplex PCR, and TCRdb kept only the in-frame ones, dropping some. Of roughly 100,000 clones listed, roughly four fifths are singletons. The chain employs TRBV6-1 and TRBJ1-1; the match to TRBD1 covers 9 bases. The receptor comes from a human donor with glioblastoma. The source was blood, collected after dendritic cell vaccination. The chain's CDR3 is CASNRQGVTEAFF. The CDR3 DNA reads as TGTGCCAGCAATCGACAGGGGGTTACTGAAGCTTTCTTT.